One and the same sample provided the 25 T cell receptor beta chains below, sequenced in a study of blood T cells in healthy people across ages (dated by TCRdb to about 2015). The protocol used for the library was 5' RACE. Sequenced using an Illumina HiSeq 2500. A second PCR of roughly 7 to 11 cycles was performed with a sample-barcoded 5' primer and a J-beta primer mix. The public reads were reprocessed in TCRdb via fastp at Q25 and MiXCR, keeping in-frame beta chains. Duplicate CDR3 protein sequences are folded into a single record with the most common DNA and genes. Recorded for this sample are 700,000 to 950,000 distinct CDR3 sequences; 58% of them occurred a single time. The ten most abundant clones make up 20% to 25% of the sample. The sample taken for sequencing was blood. Every receptor here comes from a man aged 30 to 45 in good health.

Many counts were recorded for this clonotype. The rearrangement joins TRBV29-1 to TRBJ2-1, with 9 bases identical to TRBD1. J gave up 5 bases and V 6 bases, and 5 bases lay outside the gene matches. Germline V gene sequence: CDR1 SQVTM, CDR2 ANQGSEA. The CDR3 contains 13 residues. The CDR3 bases are TGCAGCGTAGATCGGACAGGGGACAATGAGCAGTTCTTC. It translates to CSVDRTGDNEQFF.

The chain carries TRBV7-9 and TRBJ2-4; D remains unclear. Per germline, CDR1 SEHNR and CDR2 FQNEAQ (reference sequence). V lost 1 base and J lost 1, with 11 bases in between. The CDR3 length is 16 residues. The CDR3 here is CASSLVAGVAKNIQYF. Here the CDR3 DNA reads TGTGCCAGCAGCTTAGTAGCAGGAGTGGCCAAAAACATTCAGTACTTC.

This chain connects TRBV30 to TRBJ2-5; a weak D match, TRBD2 (5 bases). Matching the DNA end better, TRBJ2-7 makes the J call doubtful. The CDR3 has 13 residues. The germline CDR1 and CDR2 sequences are GTSNPN and SVGIG (reference sequence). Here the CDR3 reads CAFVSSGLNEQYF. In DNA form, the CDR3 reads TGTGCCTTTGTATCATCCGGACTCAACGAGCAGTACTTC.

This chain links TRBV20-1 with TRBJ2-5, with TRBD2 matching over 11 bases. The trim removed 1 base at V and 6 bases at J, leaving 13 bases unmatched. Germline CDR1 reads DFQATT; CDR2 reads SNEGSKA (reference sequence). The CDR3 consists of 17 residues. Written as DNA, the CDR3 is TGCAGTGCTAGAGGGACTGGCGGACTAGCGGGCATGAAGACCCAGTACTTC. Translated: CSARGTGGLAGMKTQYF.

This chain links TRBV7-2 with TRBJ2-7; D gene unclear. The CDR3 is made up of 15 amino acids. Trimming took 2 bases from V and 0 from J, leaving 11 bases between them. The V gene's germline CDR1 is SGHTA and CDR2 FQGNSA. CDR3 sequence reads: CASSLSSRSSYEQYF. CDR3 DNA sequence: TGTGCCAGCAGCTTATCGTCCAGGAGCTCCTACGAGCAGTACTTC.

The chain has TRBV29-1 and TRBJ2-1; 11 bases are shared with TRBD2. This CDR3 contains 15 residues. CDR1 is SQVTM and CDR2 is ANQGSEA in the germline V gene. Trimming at V came to 3 bases and at J to 2 bases, leaving 3 bases not matched to a gene. The CDR3 sequence: CSVDGTSGPYNEQFF. CDR3 bases: TGCAGCGTTGACGGGACTAGCGGCCCCTACAATGAGCAGTTCTTC.

The rearrangement links TRBV10-3 to TRBJ2-3, with a tentative D call TRBD2 (5 bases). The CDR3 is 14 amino acids. V was clipped by 5 bases and J by 0 bases, with 9 bases between them. Germline CDR1 and CDR2: ENHRY and SYGVKD. CDR3 nucleotides: TGTGCCATCAGTCCCAGGACTAGCACAGATACGCAGTATTTT. This gives the protein CAISPRTSTDTQYF.

The rearrangement uses TRBV7-9 and TRBJ2-4; D might be TRBD1 (8 bases). The closer fit of TRBJ2-7 to the DNA end suggests the J call may be wrong. Germline CDR1 SEHNR, CDR2 FQNEAQ (reference sequence). This CDR3 region has 18 residues. The CDR3 spells CASGGEFKKGQVPYEQYF. Written as DNA, the CDR3 is TGTGCCAGCGGGGGGGAGTTCAAAAAGGGACAGGTACCCTACGAGCAGTACTTC.

This clonotype was seen only once. The chain couples TRBV13 to TRBJ2-5, with unresolved D. Trimming shortened V by 4 bases and J by 5 bases, and 14 bases separated the two germline ends. The CDR3 is 14 residues long. Germline V gene sequence: CDR1 PRHDT, CDR2 FYEKMQ (reference sequence). The CDR3 DNA is TGTGCCAGCAGCTACCTTTTCGGCGGTGAGACCCAGTACTTC. Translated: CASSYLFGGETQYF.

This clonotype was detected only a few times. The chain links TRBV5-1 to TRBJ2-6; D unresolved. Germline V gene data show CDR1 as SGHRS and CDR2 as YFSETQ. CDR3 size: 17 residues. The V end lost 1 base, the J end lost 4 bases, and 15 bases lay between the germline ends. This CDR3 is CASSLSSGFSGANVLTF. CDR3 bases: TGCGCCAGCAGCTTGAGCTCAGGTTTTTCCGGGGCCAACGTCCTGACTTTC.

This clonotype has a handful of counts. This chain links TRBV5-1 with TRBJ2-7; possible D gene TRBD1, 6 bases. The J call may be faulty, since TRBJ2-5 better matches the DNA end. CDR1 and CDR2 (germline): SGHRS, YFSETQ. The CDR3 contains 14 residues. CDR3 in DNA: TGCGCCAGCACTCAAGGGGGAGATAGATGGACCCAGTACTTC. Protein product: CASTQGGDRWTQYF.

The CDR3 DNA sequence: TGTGCCATCAGTGACTACGGAGTGAACACTGAAGCTTTCTTT. This encodes CAISDYGVNTEAFF. The V call is TRBV10-3, the J call TRBJ1-1; no clear D gene. Germline CDR1 reads ENHRY; CDR2 reads SYGVKD. V was trimmed by 3 bases and J by 0 bases, leaving 8 bases between them. The CDR3 runs 14 residues.

The V gene is TRBV20-1, the J gene TRBJ2-3; D unresolved. Germline V lookup: CDR1 DFQATT, CDR2 SNEGSKA (reference sequence). This CDR3 has 14 amino acids. V was clipped by 3 bases and J by 1 base, with 11 bases between them. The CDR3 here is CSASGQWGTDTQYF. The CDR3 DNA sequence: TGCAGTGCTAGTGGGCAGTGGGGCACAGATACGCAGTATTTT.

V is TRBV11-3 and J is TRBJ2-1, with 8 bases matching TRBD1. Trimming at V came to 5 bases and at J to 8 bases, leaving 8 bases not matched to a gene. This CDR3 has 14 residues. Per germline, CDR1 SGHNT and CDR2 YENEEA. CDR3: CASSPTPTGDEQFF. The CDR3, as DNA: TGTGCCAGCAGCCCAACACCGACAGGGGATGAGCAGTTCTTC.

The chain uses TRBV6-5 and TRBJ2-5, with 8 positions matching TRBD2. Losses at the gene ends were 0 bases for V and 2 bases for J; bases not matched to a gene: 5. Germline CDR1 MNHEY, CDR2 SVGAGI. This CDR3 is 16 amino acids long. CDR3 residues: CASSYSTGGPQETQYF. CDR3 bases: TGTGCCAGCAGTTACTCTACGGGAGGGCCTCAAGAGACCCAGTACTTC.

Comment on this clonotype: At one boundary the junction diverges from the germline segment, which might be a read error. The DNA for the CDR3 is TGTGCAAGCAGTGTCCTAGCGTCTCAGACCCAGTACTTC. This sequence encodes CASSVLASQTQYF. This chain links TRBV12-3 or TRBV12-4 with TRBJ2-5; tentatively, D is TRBD2 (6 bases). The CDR3 covers 13 residues.

This sequence joins TRBV7-6 and TRBJ2-1; D is perhaps TRBD1 or TRBD2 (5 bases each). V was cut by 3 bases and J by 0 bases, with 18 bases left in between. Germline-derived CDR1 and CDR2 are SGHVS and FNYEAQ. This CDR3 contains 18 residues. CDR3 amino acids: CASSFGTFGPSSYNEQFF. The CDR3 bases are TGTGCCAGCAGCTTCGGGACCTTCGGTCCCAGCTCCTACAATGAGCAGTTCTTC.

V is TRBV10-3 and J is TRBJ2-1; TRBD1 matches 8 bases. This CDR3 contains 14 residues. Per the germline V gene, CDR1 is ENHRY and CDR2 is SYGVKD. The ends lost 2 bases at V and 12 bases at J; junction bases unmatched: 9. The CDR3 spells CAISEGQGGDSQFF. The CDR3, as DNA: TGTGCCATCAGTGAGGGACAGGGAGGCGATTCGCAGTTCTTC.

As for this clonotype: At one boundary the junction diverges from the germline segment, which might be a read error. The chain carries TRBV7-2 and TRBJ1-4, with D possibly being TRBD1 (5 bases). The germline V gene has CDR1 SGHTA and CDR2 FQGNSA. The CDR3 contains 15 residues. Written as DNA, the CDR3 is TGTGCCAGCAGCTTAGATGGGGGTTCTAATGAAGAACTGTTTTTT. Translation: CASSLDGGSNEELFF.

This rearrangement joins TRBV12-3 or TRBV12-4 to TRBJ1-2; 8 bases align to TRBD1. V shed 4 bases and J 4 bases; nucleotides not matched to a gene: 11. The CDR3 spans 16 residues. The CDR3 coding sequence is TGTGCCAGCAGTTACACAGGGGGGAAATCTTCCTATGGCTACACCTTC. This translates into CASSYTGGKSSYGYTF.

The chain has TRBV28 and TRBJ2-7, with D tentatively TRBD1 (6 bases). Germline V gives CDR1 MDHEN, CDR2 SYDVKM. CDR3 length: 10 amino acids. Trimming cost V 5 bases and J 11 bases, with 10 bases left between them. The CDR3 is CASSHRDKYF. CDR3 sequence (DNA): TGTGCCAGCAGTCACAGGGATAAGTACTTC.

This clonotype occurred a few times. The chain is built from TRBV5-1 and TRBJ2-4, with TRBD1 identical over 7 bases. This CDR3 comprises 14 residues. J gave up 6 bases and V 4 bases, and 7 bases lay outside the gene matches. Germline values: CDR1 SGHRS, CDR2 YFSETQ. The chain's CDR3 is CASSEGDSLNIQYF. CDR3 coding DNA: TGCGCCAGCAGCGAGGGGGACAGCCTAAACATTCAGTACTTC.

This clonotype was observed a single time. The genes are TRBV10-3 and TRBJ2-3; D perhaps matches TRBD1 (6 bases). V was cut by 8 bases and J by 4 bases, with 16 bases left in between. Germline V gene sequence: CDR1 ENHRY, CDR2 SYGVKD. The CDR3 is made up of 14 amino acids. CDR3 region: CAIGTGYMADTQYF. CDR3 sequence (DNA): TGTGCCATCGGTACAGGGTACATGGCAGATACGCAGTATTTT.

The chain has TRBV5-4 and TRBJ1-2; D unresolved. CDR3 length: 13 residues. CDR1 is SGHNT, CDR2 YYREEE, per germline (reference sequence). V lost 1 base to trimming and J lost 0 bases, with 4 bases between them. The CDR3 spells CASSLYANYGYTF. For the CDR3, the DNA is TGTGCCAGCAGCTTGTACGCTAACTATGGCTACACCTTC.

CDR3 sequence reads: CSARDFRGGRETQYF. CDR3 coding DNA: TGCAGTGCTAGAGATTTCCGGGGGGGCCGGGAGACCCAGTACTTC. The chain is built from TRBV20-1 and TRBJ2-5, with 8 nucleotides matching TRBD2. The V and J ends lost 0 bases and 5 bases, in that order; junction bases with no gene match: 8. This CDR3 comprises 15 residues. The germline V gene encodes CDR1 DFQATT and CDR2 SNEGSKA (reference sequence).